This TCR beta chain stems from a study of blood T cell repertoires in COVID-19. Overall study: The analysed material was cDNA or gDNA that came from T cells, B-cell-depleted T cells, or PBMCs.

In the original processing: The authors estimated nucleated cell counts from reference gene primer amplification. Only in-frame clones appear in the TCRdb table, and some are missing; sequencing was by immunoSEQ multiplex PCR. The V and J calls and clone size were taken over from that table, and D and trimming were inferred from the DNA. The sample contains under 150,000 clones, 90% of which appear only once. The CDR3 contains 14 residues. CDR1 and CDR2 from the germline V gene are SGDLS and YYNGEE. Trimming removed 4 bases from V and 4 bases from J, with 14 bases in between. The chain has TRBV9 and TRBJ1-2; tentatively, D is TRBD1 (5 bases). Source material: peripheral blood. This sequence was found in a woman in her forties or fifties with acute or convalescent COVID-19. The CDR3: CASSRDYRGYGYTF. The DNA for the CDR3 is TGTGCCAGCAGCCGGGACTACCGGGGCTATGGCTACACCTTC.